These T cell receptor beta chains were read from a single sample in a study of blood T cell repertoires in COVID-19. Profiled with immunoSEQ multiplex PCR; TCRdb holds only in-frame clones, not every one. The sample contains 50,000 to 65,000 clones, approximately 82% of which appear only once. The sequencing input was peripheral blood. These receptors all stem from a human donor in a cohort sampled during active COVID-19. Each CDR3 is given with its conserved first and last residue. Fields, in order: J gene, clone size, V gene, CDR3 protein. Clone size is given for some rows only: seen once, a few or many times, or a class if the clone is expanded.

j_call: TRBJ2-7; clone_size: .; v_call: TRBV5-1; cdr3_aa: CASSPFLDSEVLDYEQYF
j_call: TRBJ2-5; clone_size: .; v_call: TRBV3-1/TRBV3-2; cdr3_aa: CASSPDGRRGYETQYF
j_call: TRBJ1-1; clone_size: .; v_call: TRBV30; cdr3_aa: CAWNFGVRGSEAFF
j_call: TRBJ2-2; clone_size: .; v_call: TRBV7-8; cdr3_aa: CASSSKRLGLAGGSWAGELFF
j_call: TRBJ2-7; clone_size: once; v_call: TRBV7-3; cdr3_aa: CASSFQGGYEQYF
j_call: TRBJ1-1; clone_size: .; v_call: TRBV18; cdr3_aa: CASSLLDRNTEAFF
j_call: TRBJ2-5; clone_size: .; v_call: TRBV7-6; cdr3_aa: CASRRSPAGVGSETQYF
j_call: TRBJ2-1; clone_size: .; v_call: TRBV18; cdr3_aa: CASSPLLAGVHNEQFF
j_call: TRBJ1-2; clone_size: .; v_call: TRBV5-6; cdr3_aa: CASSLASGGGYTF
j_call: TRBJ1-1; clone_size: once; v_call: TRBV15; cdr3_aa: CATSRADSEAFF
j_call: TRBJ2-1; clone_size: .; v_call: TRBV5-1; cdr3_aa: CASSLVPENYNEQFF
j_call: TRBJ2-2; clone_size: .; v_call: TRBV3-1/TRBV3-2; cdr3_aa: CASSQVLAGVGNTGELFF
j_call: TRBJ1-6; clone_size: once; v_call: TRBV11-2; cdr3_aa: CASSFVPDHRGNSPLHF
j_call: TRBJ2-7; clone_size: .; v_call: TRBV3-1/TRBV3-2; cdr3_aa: CASSQKGWQGSYEQYF
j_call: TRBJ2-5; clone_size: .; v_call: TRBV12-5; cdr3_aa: CASGLSRTGLETQYF
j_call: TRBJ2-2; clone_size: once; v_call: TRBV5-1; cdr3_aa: CASWPLAGGNTGELFF
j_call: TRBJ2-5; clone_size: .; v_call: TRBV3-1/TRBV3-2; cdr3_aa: CASEGTSGQETQYF
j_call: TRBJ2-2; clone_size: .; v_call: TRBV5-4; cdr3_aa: CASSPGRGGVTGELFF
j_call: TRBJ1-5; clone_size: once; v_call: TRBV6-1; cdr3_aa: CASSGRDRRSNQPQHF
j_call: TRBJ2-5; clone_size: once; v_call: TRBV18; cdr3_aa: CASSLLAQETQYF
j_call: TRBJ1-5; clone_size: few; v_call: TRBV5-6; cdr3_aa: CASSLGGRLTENQPQHF
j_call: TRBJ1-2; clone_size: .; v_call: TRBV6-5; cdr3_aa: CASSSRGADGYTF
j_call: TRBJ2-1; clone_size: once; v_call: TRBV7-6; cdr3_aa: CASSLEASGRAYNEQFF
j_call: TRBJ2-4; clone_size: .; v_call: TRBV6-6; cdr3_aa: CASSYSRLAKNIQYF
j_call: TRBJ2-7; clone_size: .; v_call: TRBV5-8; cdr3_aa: CASSLERGSIQMQYF
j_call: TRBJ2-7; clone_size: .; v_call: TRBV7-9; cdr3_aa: CASSPERPINEQYF
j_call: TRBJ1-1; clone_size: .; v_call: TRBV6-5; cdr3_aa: CALQTRPGATEAFF
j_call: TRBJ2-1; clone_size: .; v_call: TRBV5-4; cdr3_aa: CASSLGGRDNEQFF
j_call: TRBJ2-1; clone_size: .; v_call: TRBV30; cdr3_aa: CAWSAGTSSYNEQFF
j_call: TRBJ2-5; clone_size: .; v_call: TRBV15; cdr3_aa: CATSRTPGLLQETQYF
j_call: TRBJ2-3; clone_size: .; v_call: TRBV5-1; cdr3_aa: CASGTTSGVDTQYF
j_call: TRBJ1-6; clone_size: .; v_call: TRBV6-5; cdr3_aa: CASSYSEGARSPLHF
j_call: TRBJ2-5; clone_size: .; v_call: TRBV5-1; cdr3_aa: CASSLAGSYQETQYF
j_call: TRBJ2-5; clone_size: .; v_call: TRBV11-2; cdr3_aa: CASSLARRATQETQYF
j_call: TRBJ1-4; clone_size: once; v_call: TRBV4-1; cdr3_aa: CASSQKTGTGGRTNEKLFF
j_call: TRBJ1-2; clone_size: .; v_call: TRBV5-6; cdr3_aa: CASSLARWYGYTF
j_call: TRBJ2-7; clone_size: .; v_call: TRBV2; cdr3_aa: CASSEKGRGSYEQYF
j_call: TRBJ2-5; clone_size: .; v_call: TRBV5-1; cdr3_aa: CASSLGGRGNQETQYF
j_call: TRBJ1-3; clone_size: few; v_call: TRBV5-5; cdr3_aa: CASSMGLLPGNTIYF
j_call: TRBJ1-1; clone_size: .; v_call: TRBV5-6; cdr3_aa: CASSLVSRGARAFF
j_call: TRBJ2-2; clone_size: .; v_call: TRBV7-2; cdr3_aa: CASSPIAGVNTGELFF
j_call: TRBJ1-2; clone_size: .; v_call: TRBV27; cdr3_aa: CASSLTGGTGYTF
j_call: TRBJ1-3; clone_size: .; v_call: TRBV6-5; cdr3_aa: CASSLTGDSGNTIYF
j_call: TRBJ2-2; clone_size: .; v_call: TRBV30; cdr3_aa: CAWRFQGRNTGELFF
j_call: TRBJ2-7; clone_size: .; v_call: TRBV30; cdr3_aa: CAWRSYYEQYF
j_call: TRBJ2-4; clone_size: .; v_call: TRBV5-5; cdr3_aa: CASSLARPAKNIQYF
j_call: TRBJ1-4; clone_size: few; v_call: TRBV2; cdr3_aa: CASSGGTGGKLFF
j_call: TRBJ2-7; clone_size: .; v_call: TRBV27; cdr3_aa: CASSLRQGAREQYF
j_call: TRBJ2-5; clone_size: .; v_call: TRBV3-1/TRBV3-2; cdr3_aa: CASSQLSLRIMKKETQYF
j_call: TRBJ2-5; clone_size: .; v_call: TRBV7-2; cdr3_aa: CASSPWGGLGETQYF